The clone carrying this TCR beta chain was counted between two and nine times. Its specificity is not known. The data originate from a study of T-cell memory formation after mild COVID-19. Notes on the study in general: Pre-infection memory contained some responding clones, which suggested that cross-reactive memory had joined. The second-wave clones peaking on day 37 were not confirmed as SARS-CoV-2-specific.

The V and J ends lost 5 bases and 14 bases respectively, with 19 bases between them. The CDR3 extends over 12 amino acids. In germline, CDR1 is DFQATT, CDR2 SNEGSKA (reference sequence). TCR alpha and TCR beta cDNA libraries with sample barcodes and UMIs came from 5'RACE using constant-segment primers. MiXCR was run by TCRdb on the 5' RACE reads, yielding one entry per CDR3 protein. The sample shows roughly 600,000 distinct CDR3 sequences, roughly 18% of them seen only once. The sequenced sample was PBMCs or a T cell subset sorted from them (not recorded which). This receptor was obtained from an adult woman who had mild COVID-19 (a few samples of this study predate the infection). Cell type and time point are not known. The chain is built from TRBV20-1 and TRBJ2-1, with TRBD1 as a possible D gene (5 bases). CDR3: CSAPTAGAKEFF. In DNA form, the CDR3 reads TGCAGTGCTCCTACTGCTGGGGCCAAGGAGTTCTTC.